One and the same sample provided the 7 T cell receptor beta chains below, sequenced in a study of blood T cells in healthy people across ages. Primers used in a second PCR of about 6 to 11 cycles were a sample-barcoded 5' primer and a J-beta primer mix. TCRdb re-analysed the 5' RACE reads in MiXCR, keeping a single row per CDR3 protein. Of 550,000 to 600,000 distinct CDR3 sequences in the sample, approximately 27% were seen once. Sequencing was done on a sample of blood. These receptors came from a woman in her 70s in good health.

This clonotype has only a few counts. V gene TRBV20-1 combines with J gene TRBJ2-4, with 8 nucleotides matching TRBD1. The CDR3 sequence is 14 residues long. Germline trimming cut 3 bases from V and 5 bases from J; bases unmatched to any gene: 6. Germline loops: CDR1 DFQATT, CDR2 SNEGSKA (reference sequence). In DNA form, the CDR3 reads TGCAGTGCTAGCGACAGGGGTAGCGAAAACATTCAGTACTTC. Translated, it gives CSASDRGSENIQYF.

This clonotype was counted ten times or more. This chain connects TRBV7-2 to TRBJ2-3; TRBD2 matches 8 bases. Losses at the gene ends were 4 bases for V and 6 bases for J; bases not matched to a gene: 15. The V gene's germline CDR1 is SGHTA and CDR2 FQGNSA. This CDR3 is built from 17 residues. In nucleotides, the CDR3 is TGTGCCAGCAGCTCCACGGGGCGGGGGGCCCCCTTGGATACGCAGTATTTT. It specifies CASSSTGRGAPLDTQYF.

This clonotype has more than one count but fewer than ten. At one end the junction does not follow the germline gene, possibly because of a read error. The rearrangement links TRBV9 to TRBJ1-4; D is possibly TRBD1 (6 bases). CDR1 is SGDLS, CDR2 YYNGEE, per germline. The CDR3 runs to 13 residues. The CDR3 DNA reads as TGTGCCAGTAGCGTTGGGGGCCGGGAAAAACTGTTTTTT. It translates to CASSVGGREKLFF. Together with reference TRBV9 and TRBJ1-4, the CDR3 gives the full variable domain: DSGVTQTPKHLITATGQRVTLRCSPRSGDLSVYWYQQSLDQGLQFLIQYYNGEERAKGNILERFSAQQFPDLHSELNLSSLELGDSALYFCASSVGGREKLFFGSGTQLSVL.

CDR3 nucleotides: TGCAGTGCTATGTCGAGATTTTCTGTCTCTGGAAACACCATATATTTT. The encoded protein is CSAMSRFSVSGNTIYF. This chain connects TRBV20-1 to TRBJ1-3; D is ambiguous. Germline CDR1 DFQATT, CDR2 SNEGSKA (reference sequence). V lost 4 bases to trimming and J lost 0 bases, with 16 bases between them. This CDR3 is built from 16 residues.

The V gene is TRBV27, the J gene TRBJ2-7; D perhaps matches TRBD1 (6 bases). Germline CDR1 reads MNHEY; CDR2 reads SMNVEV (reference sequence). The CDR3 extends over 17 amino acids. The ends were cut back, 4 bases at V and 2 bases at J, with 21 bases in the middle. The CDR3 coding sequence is TGTGCCAGCAGTTCGACTCCCGGGACAAGAGTCCCCTACGAGCAGTACTTC. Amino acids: CASSSTPGTRVPYEQYF.

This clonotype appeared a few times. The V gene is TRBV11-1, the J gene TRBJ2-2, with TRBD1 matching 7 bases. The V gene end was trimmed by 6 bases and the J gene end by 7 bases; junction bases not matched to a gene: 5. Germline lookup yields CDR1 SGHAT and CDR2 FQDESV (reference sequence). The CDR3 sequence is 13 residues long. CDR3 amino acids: CASRLTGIGELFF. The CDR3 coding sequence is TGTGCCAGCAGGCTGACAGGGATCGGGGAGCTGTTTTTT.

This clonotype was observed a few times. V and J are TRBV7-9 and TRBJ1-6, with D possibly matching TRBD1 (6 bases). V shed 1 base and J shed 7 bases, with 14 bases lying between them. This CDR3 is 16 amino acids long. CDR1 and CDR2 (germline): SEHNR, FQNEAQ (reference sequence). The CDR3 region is CASSLGFTGRNSPLHF. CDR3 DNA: TGTGCCAGCAGCTTAGGTTTTACAGGGAGGAATTCACCCCTCCACTTT.